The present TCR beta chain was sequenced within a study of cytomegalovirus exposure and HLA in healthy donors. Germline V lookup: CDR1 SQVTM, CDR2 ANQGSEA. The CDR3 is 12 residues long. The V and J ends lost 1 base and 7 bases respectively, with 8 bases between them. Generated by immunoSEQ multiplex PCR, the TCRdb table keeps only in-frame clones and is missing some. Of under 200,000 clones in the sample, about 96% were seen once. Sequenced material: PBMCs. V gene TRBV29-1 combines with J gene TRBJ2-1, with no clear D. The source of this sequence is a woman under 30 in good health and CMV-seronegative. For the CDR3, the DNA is TGCAGCGTTGAAGTCAGCGTAAATGAGCAGTTCTTC. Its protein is CSVEVSVNEQFF.